The 9 T cell receptor beta chains listed next were all sequenced from one sample in a study of graft-versus-host responses after intestinal transplantation. Clones were read by immunoSEQ multiplex PCR, and TCRdb kept only the in-frame ones, dropping some. The sample holds 77,000 or so clones; around 96% are singletons and the top ten take around 0.54%. These TCRs' antigens remain unknown. The sample here was unstimulated CD8+ T cells sorted from spleen or lymph node cells, taken before intestinal transplant. Source of these receptors: a human donor who received an intestinal transplant.

This chain uses TRBV4-2 with TRBJ2-6; tentatively, D is TRBD2 (5 bases). The CDR3 is 16 amino acids. The germline V gene encodes CDR1 LGHNA and CDR2 YNFKEQ. V dropped 4 bases and J dropped 0 bases, with 10 bases sitting between them. In DNA, the CDR3 is TGTGCCAGCAGCCCCTACGGAGGCTCTGGGGCCAACGTCCTGACTTTC. This gives the protein CASSPYGGSGANVLTF.

This chain connects TRBV7-9 to TRBJ2-1, with D unresolved. Per the germline V gene, CDR1 is SEHNR and CDR2 is FQNEAQ (reference sequence). The CDR3 runs 15 residues. Trimming pared 4 bases from V and 6 bases from J, leaving 16 bases between. The CDR3 DNA reads as TGTGCCAGCAGCTGGCGGCTCCAACCCTTCAATGAGCAGTTCTTC. As protein: CASSWRLQPFNEQFF.

This clone was seen only a few times. The chain links TRBV1 to TRBJ1-5; the table gives TRBD1 as D, unverified against the DNA. TRBV1 is shown as a pseudogene. CDR3 size: 20 residues. CDR3 in amino acids: CTSSQANAGIYHLHNQPQHF. In nucleotides, the CDR3 is TGCACCAGCAGCCAAGCAAATGCAGGGATTTACCATCTACACAATCAGCCCCAGCATTTT.

This clone showed up just once. V usage is TRBV28 and J usage is TRBJ1-6, with 7 bases lining up with TRBD1. Germline CDR1 is MDHEN and CDR2 is SYDVKM. V shed 7 bases and J 8 bases; nucleotides not matched to a gene: 11. This CDR3 comprises 15 residues. The CDR3 sequence: CASNWGDREYSPLHF. As DNA, the CDR3 is TGTGCCAGCAACTGGGGCGACAGGGAATATTCACCCCTCCACTTT. The whole variable domain, filled in from reference TRBV28 and TRBJ1-6, reads DVKVTQSSRYLVKRTGEKVFLECVQDMDHENMFWYRQDPGLGLRLIYFSYDVKMKEKGDIPEGYSVSREKKERFSLILESASTNQTSMYLCASNWGDREYSPLHFGNGTRLTVT.

Here the CDR3 reads CASSLADPRETQYF. CDR3 in DNA: TGTGCCAGCAGCTTAGCGGATCCACGCGAGACCCAGTACTTC. The chain joins TRBV7-8 to TRBJ2-5; D gene uncertain. The V end lost 0 bases, the J end lost 5 bases, and 10 bases lay between the germline ends. CDR1 is SGHVS, CDR2 FQNEAQ, per germline. The CDR3 runs 14 residues. Supplemented by reference TRBV7-8 and TRBJ2-5, the full variable domain reads GAGVSQSPRYKVAKRGQDVALRCDPISGHVSLFWYQQALGQGPEFLTYFQNEAQLDKSGLPSDRFFAERPEGSVSTLKIQRTQQEDSAVYLCASSLADPRETQYFGPGTRLLVL.

The rearrangement uses TRBV27 and TRBJ1-5; no clear D. The V and J ends lost 2 bases and 3 bases respectively, with 8 bases between them. The CDR3 is 14 residues long. Germline V gene sequence: CDR1 MNHEY, CDR2 SMNVEV (reference sequence). The chain's CDR3 is CASSLDRTNQPQHF. The DNA of the CDR3 is TGTGCCAGCAGTTTAGACCGGACCAATCAGCCCCAGCATTTT.

This chain links TRBV29-1 with TRBJ2-2; 10 bases fit TRBD2. J gave up 0 bases and V 4 bases, and 5 bases lay outside the gene matches. The CDR3 length is 16 residues. From germline, CDR1 is SQVTM and CDR2 ANQGSEA. The CDR3 DNA reads as TGCAGCGTTGTAACTAGCGGGGTCTCGAACACCGGGGAGCTGTTTTTT. Translation: CSVVTSGVSNTGELFF.

Of note for this clone: One junction end does not reproduce the germline sequence, and a read error may be involved. The J gene is TRBJ2-2, the V gene TRBV25-1; possibly TRBD2 for D (7 bases). Germline-derived CDR1 and CDR2 are MGHDK and SYGVNS. The CDR3 is 17 residues long. DNA for the CDR3: TGTGCCACCAGTACAATCCTGGGGGGAGGGGGCACCGGGGAGCTGTTTTTT. This sequence encodes CATSTILGGGGTGELFF.

The chain couples TRBV7-9 to TRBJ2-7; 10 positions match TRBD2. Unmatched junction bases numbered 0, after V lost 0 bases and J lost 4 bases. CDR3 length equals 14 residues. CDR1 and CDR2 (germline): SEHNR, FQNEAQ (reference sequence). CDR3: CASSLASGRYEQYF. The CDR3 DNA sequence: TGTGCCAGCAGCTTAGCTAGCGGGAGGTACGAGCAGTACTTC.